This TCR beta chain is drawn from a study of cytomegalovirus exposure and HLA in healthy donors. Study-wide results and limits: One later analysis, an examination of the 120 validation repertoires, found that first-cohort TCR clusters tended to co-occur in them. Investigators reported 150 to 200 TCR beta chains as tied to cytomegalovirus.

The CDR3 has 14 residues. The germline V gene encodes CDR1 LGHNA and CDR2 YSLEER. V shed 4 bases and J 2 bases; nucleotides not matched to a gene: 4. On this clone itself: What it binds is not known.

Method: immunoSEQ multiplex PCR; TCRdb's copy keeps in-frame clones and lacks some. Found here are fewer than 200,000 clones, about 86% of them singletons; the top ten hold about 2.2%. What was sequenced was PBMCs. The clonotype was recovered from a woman younger than 35 in good health and CMV-seronegative. The rearrangement joins TRBV4-3 to TRBJ1-1, with TRBD1 matching over 7 bases. Here the CDR3 reads CASSRDRDNTEAFF. CDR3 DNA: TGCGCCAGCAGCCGTGACAGGGATAACACTGAAGCTTTCTTT.